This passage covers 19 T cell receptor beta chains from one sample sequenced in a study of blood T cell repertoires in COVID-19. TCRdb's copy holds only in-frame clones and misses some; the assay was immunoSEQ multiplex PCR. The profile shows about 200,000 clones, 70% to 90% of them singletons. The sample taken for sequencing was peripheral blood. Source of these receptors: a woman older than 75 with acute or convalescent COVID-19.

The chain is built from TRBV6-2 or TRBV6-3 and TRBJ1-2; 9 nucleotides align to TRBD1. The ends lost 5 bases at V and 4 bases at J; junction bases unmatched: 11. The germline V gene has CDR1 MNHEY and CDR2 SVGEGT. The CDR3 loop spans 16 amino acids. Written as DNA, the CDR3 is TGTGCCAGCAGTGACCCTACAGGGGGCCTTGGCTATGGCTACACCTTC. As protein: CASSDPTGGLGYGYTF.

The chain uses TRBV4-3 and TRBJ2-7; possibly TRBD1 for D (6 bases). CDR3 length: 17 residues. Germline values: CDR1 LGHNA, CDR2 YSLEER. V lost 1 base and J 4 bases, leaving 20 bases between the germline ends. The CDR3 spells CASSQAATGTSRYEQYF. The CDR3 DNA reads TGCGCCAGCAGCCAAGCCGCGACCGGGACATCCAGATACGAGCAGTACTTC.

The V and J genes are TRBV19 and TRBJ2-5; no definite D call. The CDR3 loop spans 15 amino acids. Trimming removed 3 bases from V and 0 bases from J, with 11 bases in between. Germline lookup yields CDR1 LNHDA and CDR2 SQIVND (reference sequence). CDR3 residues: CASSIGGQDQETQYF. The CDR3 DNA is TGTGCCAGTAGTATCGGCGGTCAAGACCAAGAGACCCAGTACTTC.

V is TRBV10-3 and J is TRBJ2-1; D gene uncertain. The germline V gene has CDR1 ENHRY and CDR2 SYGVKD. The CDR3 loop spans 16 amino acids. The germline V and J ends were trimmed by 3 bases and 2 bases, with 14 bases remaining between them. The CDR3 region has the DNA TGTGCCATCAGTGATAATGTTCTGGGCGCCTACAATGAGCAGTTCTTC. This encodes CAISDNVLGAYNEQFF.

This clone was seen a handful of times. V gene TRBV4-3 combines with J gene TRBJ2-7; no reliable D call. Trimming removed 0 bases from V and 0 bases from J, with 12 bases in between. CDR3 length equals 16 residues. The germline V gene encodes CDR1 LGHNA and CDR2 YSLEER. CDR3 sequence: CASSQDLTQSSYEQYF. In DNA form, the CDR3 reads TGCGCCAGCAGCCAAGATCTGACACAGAGCTCCTACGAGCAGTACTTC.

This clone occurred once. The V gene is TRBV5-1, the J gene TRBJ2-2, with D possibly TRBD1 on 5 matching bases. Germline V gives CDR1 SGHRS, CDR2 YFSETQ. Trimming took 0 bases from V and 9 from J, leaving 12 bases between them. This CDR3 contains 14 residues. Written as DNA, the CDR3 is TGCGCCAGCAGCTTGGAGCAGGGTTCCCGGGAGCTGTTTTTT. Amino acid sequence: CASSLEQGSRELFF.

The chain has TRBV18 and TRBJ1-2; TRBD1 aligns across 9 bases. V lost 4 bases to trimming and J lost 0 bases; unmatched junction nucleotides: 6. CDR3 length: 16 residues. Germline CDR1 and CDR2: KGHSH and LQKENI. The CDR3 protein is CASSLRQGESNYGYTF. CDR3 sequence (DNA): TGTGCCAGCTCACTGCGACAGGGGGAATCTAACTATGGCTACACCTTC.

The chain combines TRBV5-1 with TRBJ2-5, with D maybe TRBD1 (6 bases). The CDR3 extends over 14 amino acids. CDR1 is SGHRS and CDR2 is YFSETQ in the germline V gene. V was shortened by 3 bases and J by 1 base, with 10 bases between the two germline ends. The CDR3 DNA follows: TGCGCCAGCAGCTCTGGACAGCGCCAAGAGACCCAGTACTTC. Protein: CASSSGQRQETQYF.

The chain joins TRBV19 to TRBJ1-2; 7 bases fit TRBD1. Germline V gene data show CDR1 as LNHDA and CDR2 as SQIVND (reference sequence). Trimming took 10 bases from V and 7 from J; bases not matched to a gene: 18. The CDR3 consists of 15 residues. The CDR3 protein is CATQPYRDRVAGYTF. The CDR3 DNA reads TGTGCCACCCAACCCTACCGCGACAGGGTGGCTGGCTACACCTTC.

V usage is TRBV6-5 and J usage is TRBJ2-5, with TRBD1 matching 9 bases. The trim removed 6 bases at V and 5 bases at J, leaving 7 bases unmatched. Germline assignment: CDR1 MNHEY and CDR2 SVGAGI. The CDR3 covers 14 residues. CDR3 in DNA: TGTGCCAGCAGCTCGACAGGGGGTGGGGAGACCCAGTACTTC. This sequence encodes CASSSTGGGETQYF.

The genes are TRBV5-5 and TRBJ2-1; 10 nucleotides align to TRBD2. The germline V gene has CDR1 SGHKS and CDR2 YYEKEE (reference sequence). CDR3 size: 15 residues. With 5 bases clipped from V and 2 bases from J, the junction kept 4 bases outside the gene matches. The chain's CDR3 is CASSSSGRAYNEQFF. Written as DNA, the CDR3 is TGTGCCAGCAGTTCTAGCGGGAGAGCCTACAATGAGCAGTTCTTC.

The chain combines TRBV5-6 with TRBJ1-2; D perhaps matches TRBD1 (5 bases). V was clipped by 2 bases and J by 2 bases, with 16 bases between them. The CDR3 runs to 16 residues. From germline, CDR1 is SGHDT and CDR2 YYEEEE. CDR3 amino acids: CASSFSQGAGNYGYTF. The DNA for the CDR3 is TGTGCCAGCAGCTTCTCCCAGGGCGCAGGGAACTATGGCTACACCTTC.

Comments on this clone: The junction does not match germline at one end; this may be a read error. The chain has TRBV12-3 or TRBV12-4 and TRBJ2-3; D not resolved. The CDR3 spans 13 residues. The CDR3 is CASSSPPEPNYDF. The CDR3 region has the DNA TGTGCCAGCAGTTCCCCTCCGGAGCCCAATTACGATTTT.

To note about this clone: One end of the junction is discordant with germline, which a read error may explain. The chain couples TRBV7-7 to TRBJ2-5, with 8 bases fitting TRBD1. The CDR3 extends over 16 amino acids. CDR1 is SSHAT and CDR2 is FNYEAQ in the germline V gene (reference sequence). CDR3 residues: CASSSGTGGYGETQYF. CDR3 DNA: TGTGCTAGCAGCTCCGGGACAGGAGGATATGGGGAGACCCAGTACTTC.

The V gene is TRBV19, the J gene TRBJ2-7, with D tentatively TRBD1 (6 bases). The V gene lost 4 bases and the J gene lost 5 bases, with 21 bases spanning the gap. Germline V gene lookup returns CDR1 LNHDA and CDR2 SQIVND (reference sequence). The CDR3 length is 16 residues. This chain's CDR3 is CASSTYRTVEVDEQYF. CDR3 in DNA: TGTGCCAGTAGTACCTACCGGACAGTCGAGGTTGACGAGCAGTACTTC.

CDR3 nucleotides: TGTGCCAGCAGCTTGGCCCCGGGACACGAGTCCAAGAATTCACCCCTCCACTTT. Translating it yields CASSLAPGHESKNSPLHF. The rearrangement uses TRBV5-4 and TRBJ1-6, with D possibly being TRBD1 (6 bases). This CDR3 contains 18 residues. The germline gives CDR1 SGHNT, CDR2 YYREEE (reference sequence). V was shortened by 0 bases and J by 7 bases, with 20 bases between the two germline ends.

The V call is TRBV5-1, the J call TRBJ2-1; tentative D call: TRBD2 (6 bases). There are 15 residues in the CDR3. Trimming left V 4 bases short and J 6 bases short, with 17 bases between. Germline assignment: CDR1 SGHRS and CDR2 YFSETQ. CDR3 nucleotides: TGCGCCAGCAGCCTCCGGGGAGCGGGTATCAATGAGCAGTTCTTC. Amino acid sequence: CASSLRGAGINEQFF.

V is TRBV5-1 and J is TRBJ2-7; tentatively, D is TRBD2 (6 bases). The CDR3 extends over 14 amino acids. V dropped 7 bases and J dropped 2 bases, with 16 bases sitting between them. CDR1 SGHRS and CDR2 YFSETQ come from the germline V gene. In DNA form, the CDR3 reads TGCGCCAGCGCCTTAGCGGTACAAACCTACGAGCAGTACTTC. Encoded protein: CASALAVQTYEQYF.

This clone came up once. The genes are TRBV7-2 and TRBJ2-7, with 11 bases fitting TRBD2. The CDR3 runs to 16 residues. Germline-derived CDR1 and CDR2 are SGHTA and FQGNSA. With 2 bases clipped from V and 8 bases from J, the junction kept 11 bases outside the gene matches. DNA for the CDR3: TGTGCCAGCAGCTTACTTCCGAGACTAGCGGGAACCCAGCAGTACTTC. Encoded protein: CASSLLPRLAGTQQYF.